The clone carrying this T cell receptor (beta chain) has a count of ten or more. Its antigen remains unknown. The data originate from a study of early T cells in non-severe SARS-CoV-2 infection. Study as a whole: Sequenced material consisted of bulk RNA (from unsorted whole blood), and chains were unpaired.

The CDR3 runs to 12 residues. The germline V and J ends were trimmed by 6 bases and 0 bases, with 5 bases remaining between them. Study-wide points: Private and CD4 specificities were missed by VDJdb matching, which favored anti-spike CD8 responses.

Individual cDNA molecules received unique molecular identifiers. Each CDR3 protein is one row after TCRdb ran MiXCR on the 5' RACE reads. Of tens of thousands of distinct CDR3 sequences listed, 6.2% are singletons. Sequencing was carried out using whole blood. The clonotype comes from an adult who was a healthcare worker with PCR-confirmed SARS-CoV-2 infection or an uninfected control (not recorded which). The V call is TRBV12-3 or TRBV12-4, the J call TRBJ1-1; D gene uncertain. The CDR3 loop is CASRLMNTEAFF. Here the CDR3 DNA reads TGTGCCAGCAGATTGATGAACACTGAAGCTTTCTTT.